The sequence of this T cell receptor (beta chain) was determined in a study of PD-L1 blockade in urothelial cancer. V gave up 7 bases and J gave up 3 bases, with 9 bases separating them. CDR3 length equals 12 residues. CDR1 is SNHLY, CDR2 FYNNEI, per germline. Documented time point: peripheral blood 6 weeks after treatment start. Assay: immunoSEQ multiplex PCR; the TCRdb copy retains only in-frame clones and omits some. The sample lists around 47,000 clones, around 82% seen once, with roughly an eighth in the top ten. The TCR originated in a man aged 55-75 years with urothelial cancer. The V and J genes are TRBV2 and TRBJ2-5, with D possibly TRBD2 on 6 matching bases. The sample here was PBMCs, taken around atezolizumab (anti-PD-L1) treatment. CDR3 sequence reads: CASTLAEETQYF. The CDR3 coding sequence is TGTGCCAGCACCTTAGCGGAAGAGACCCAGTACTTC.